This T cell receptor beta chain was retrieved from a study of shared clonotypes between healthy human individuals (dated by TCRdb to 2018 to 2021). Study-level background: The cohort included a few men and a couple of women between 18 and 49 years of age. For each donor, CD4 naive and CD4 memory were each run on three plates, CD8 naive on two plates, and CD8 memory on one plate. To estimate repertoire size and how much clonotypes are shared between individuals, the study performed deep sequencing of blood TCR repertoires from about five healthy adults. Different laboratories and diverse techniques were used to prepare libraries and sequence TCR repertoires, to increase sequencing depth and limit assay-specific biases. Between about 0.8 and 9.5 billion PBMCs per donor were obtained by leukapheresis.

Using the deep immunoSEQ assay, multiplex PCR amplified TCR CDR3 regions from genomic DNA. Extracted genomic DNA from each cell subset was distributed evenly across all wells of several immunoSEQ 96-well plates, and each plate was treated as a replicate. For sorted subsets, around 200 ng genomic DNA, equal to tens of thousands of T cell genomes, was loaded into each replicate PCR. Purified libraries were quantified with a Qubit 3.0 fluorometer, sized on a Bioanalyzer 2100, and re-quantified with the KAPA Library Quantification kit. Each immunoSEQ 96-well plate was sequenced on its own single-read 150-cycle Illumina NextSeq 550 flow cell. The source study handled its data this way. Because the immunoSEQ output held only junctional sequences and lacked quality scores, the filtering could not match the filtering applied to full-length reads. To assign V/J genes and CDR3, sequences were annotated using PyIR, a Python wrapper for IgBLAST v1.9, with IMGT germline references. Reads with weak V/J assignments (E-value above 1e-6), missing CDR3, stop codons, out-of-frame junctions, or ambiguous translated residues were removed. V3J clonotypes were defined as sequences sharing the same inferred V gene, J gene, and CDR3 amino acid sequence. Percentage overlap between repertoires was calculated by dividing the number of shared unique clonotypes by the size of the smaller repertoire. Three approaches were used to assess repertoire richness: RTK rarefaction, the Chao1 estimator, and Recon v2.1 estimates of unobserved clonotypes. Generation probabilities were computed with OLGA for all TCRbeta clonotypes obtained by the gDNA method from four donors. TCRdb carries this immuneACCESS record with in-frame sequences only. Its versions omit some clonotypes, under half of them owing to an unresolved V gene in the studies checked, with the rest unexplained. Clone size and V and J calls were adopted from that table, with D and trimming inferred from the DNA. For this sample the table gives 2 million to 3 million clones, of which around nine tenths were detected only once. Together, the top ten hold about 0.13% of the sample.

On the study overall, not on this receptor specifically: Roughly 5% of naive CD4, roughly 3.6% of naive CD8, approximately 2.2% of memory CD4, and approximately 0.4% of memory CD8 clonotypes were shared across four donors. Because the study included a small number of donors, the genetic and exposure-history diversity represented was limited. Naive subsets generally had larger estimated clonotype richness than memory subsets did. Pairwise subsampling led to the expectation that sequencing depth would affect the degree of clonotype sharing among donors. Even with the large sequencing depth, rarefaction of the sorted-subset datasets indicated that sequencing was incomplete. Compared with non-shared clonotypes, the clonotypes found in all four sorted-subset donors had higher generation probabilities. Sampling was limited to blood, and TCR repertoires in tissue likely differ from TCR repertoires in blood.

Healthy HIV-negative adults with no recently reported acute infections or vaccinations were included as donors. All donors were Caucasian adults living in Nashville, Tennessee, USA. CD4+ T cells were enriched by magnetic negative selection, after which naive cells were positively selected on CD45RA and the negative fraction was taken as the memory subset. Blood was collected by leukapheresis, and PBMCs were isolated by Ficoll-Histopaque density gradient centrifugation and then cryopreserved in liquid nitrogen vapor phase. Analytical flow cytometry was used to check the purity and quantity of every magnetically sorted T cell population. From each sorted fraction, genomic DNA was isolated and quantified by UV absorbance on a Nanodrop 2000c. This clone was found a few times. Its antigen is unknown. Base qualities are not recorded, but no much larger clone differs from it by a single base. The sequenced sample was naive CD4+ T cells sorted from blood. The cell subset or site label for this specimen denotes: CD45RA+ positively selected. The receptor's source is a man younger than 35 in good health.

The DNA sequence follows: TGTGCCAGCAGTTACTCCCAGGGCATTTCCTACGAGCAGTACTTC. It specifies CASSYSQGISYEQYF. Recombination joined TRBV6-5 with TRBJ2-7; TRBD1 is a weak D gene call, 5 bases matching. There are 15 amino acids in the CDR3, from cysteine to phenylalanine inclusive. Only the CDR3 DNA stays, 45 bases, in frame from base 1. The germline V gene encodes CDR1 MNHEY and CDR2 SVGAGI. Trimming at the junction amounts to 0 bases on V and 1 base on J, and the germline ends lie 10 bases apart.